The T cell receptor (beta chain) described here comes from a study of T cells in Graves' hyperthyroidism and ophthalmopathy. Background on the study: At initial diagnosis, before any treatment had begun, peripheral blood was obtained.

J gave up 5 bases and V 3 bases, and 4 bases lay outside the gene matches. Germline assignment: CDR1 MNHEY and CDR2 SMNVEV (reference sequence). The CDR3 has 15 residues. The study based diagnoses on clinical symptoms, serum thyroxine and TRAb, thyroid ultrasound and orbital computed tomography. From RNA transcripts, TCR beta CDR3 regions were amplified. A first-round RT-PCR of the TCR CDR3 used the HTBI primer set. TCRdb reprocessed the multiplex PCR reads with MiXCR, giving one entry per CDR3 protein. The sample shows over 200,000 distinct CDR3 sequences, around 20% of them seen only once. This clonotype has ten or more counts. Its antigen is unidentified. Findings and caveats of the study: From stable hyperthyroidism, ophthalmopathy was separated by a 13 V-J model. Blood held most thyroid clonotypes expanded above 0.001 frequency.

Material: blood. The J gene is TRBJ1-4, the V gene TRBV27; 9 nucleotides line up with TRBD1. The source of this sequence is a man between 40 and 49 years old with Graves' hyperthyroidism. The CDR3 protein is CASSFLQGANEKLFF. As DNA, the CDR3 is TGTGCCAGCAGTTTCCTACAGGGGGCAAATGAAAAACTGTTTTTT.